These 26 T cell receptor beta chains were all obtained from the same sample, sequenced in a study of T cell responses to AZD1222 COVID-19 vaccine. Sequencing was performed with immunoSEQ multiplex PCR; in TCRdb, only in-frame clones are kept and a portion is missing. Here the sample spans about 130,000 clones, more than 85% being singletons. Sequenced here: peripheral blood, sampled 28 days after the second AZD1222 dose. The receptors stem from an adult who received the AZD1222 COVID-19 vaccine.

The V and J genes are TRBV24-1 and TRBJ1-2, with D perhaps TRBD1 (6 bases). Germline V gives CDR1 KGHDR, CDR2 SFDVKD. There are 16 residues in the CDR3. V was cut by 4 bases and J by 4 bases, with 18 bases left in between. The CDR3 spells CATSDPGHSSGYGYTF. The CDR3, as DNA: TGTGCCACCAGTGACCCGGGACATTCATCGGGCTATGGCTACACCTTC.

The V gene is TRBV7-8, the J gene TRBJ2-7; D is ambiguous. Germline V gene sequence: CDR1 SGHVS, CDR2 FQNEAQ. With 1 base removed from V and 3 bases from J, the gap between germline ends came to 16 bases. CDR3 length: 16 amino acids. The CDR3: CASSLEPMGTIYEQYF. In DNA, the CDR3 is TGTGCCAGCAGCTTAGAGCCAATGGGTACGATCTACGAGCAGTACTTC. Looking up the rest from reference TRBV7-8 and TRBJ2-7 gives the full variable domain: GAGVSQSPRYKVAKRGQDVALRCDPISGHVSLFWYQQALGQGPEFLTYFQNEAQLDKSGLPSDRFFAERPEGSVSTLKIQRTQQEDSAVYLCASSLEPMGTIYEQYFGPGTRLTVT.

J is TRBJ2-2 and V is TRBV28; unclear D gene. CDR3 size: 14 residues. CDR1 and CDR2 (germline): MDHEN, SYDVKM. The ends were cut back, 6 bases at V and 0 bases at J, with 8 bases in the middle. The CDR3 bases are TGTGCCAGCAGGCAGAATCCGAACACCGGGGAGCTGTTTTTT. It encodes CASRQNPNTGELFF. Full variable domain (remainder filled in from reference TRBV28 and TRBJ2-2): DVKVTQSSRYLVKRTGEKVFLECVQDMDHENMFWYRQDPGLGLRLIYFSYDVKMKEKGDIPEGYSVSREKKERFSLILESASTNQTSMYLCASRQNPNTGELFFGEGSRLTVL.

The rearrangement uses TRBV27 and TRBJ1-3, with D hard to call. Germline CDR1 reads MNHEY; CDR2 reads SMNVEV (reference sequence). The CDR3 has 13 amino acids. V shed 3 bases and J shed 4 bases, with 7 bases lying between them. The CDR3 region has the DNA TGTGCCAGCAGTTTGCGGGAAGGAAACACCATATATTTT. As protein: CASSLREGNTIYF.

The V call is TRBV2, the J call TRBJ2-5, with 12 bases matching TRBD2. CDR3 length: 16 residues. V shed 5 bases and J 3 bases; nucleotides not matched to a gene: 7. CDR1 SNHLY and CDR2 FYNNEI come from the germline V gene. CDR3 nucleotides: TGTGCCAGCAGTTCTGGACTAGCGGGGAGAGAAGAGACCCAGTACTTC. Protein sequence: CASSSGLAGREETQYF.

The V gene is TRBV11-2, the J gene TRBJ2-3; D not resolved. The CDR3 is 12 amino acids. Germline CDR1 and CDR2: SGHAT and FQNNGV. Trimming took 1 base from V and 6 from J, leaving 5 bases between them. CDR3 region: CASSLAGDTQYF. The CDR3 DNA reads as TGTGCCAGCAGCTTAGCCGGGGATACGCAGTATTTT.

The chain joins TRBV7-9 to TRBJ1-2, with 8 bases aligning to TRBD1. The CDR3 runs 15 residues. V shed 3 bases, J shed 3 bases, and the junction held 6 bases outside the gene matches. In germline, CDR1 is SEHNR, CDR2 FQNEAQ (reference sequence). In nucleotides, the CDR3 is TGTGCCAGCAGCTTTGGGACAGGAACTTACTATGGCTACACCTTC. Amino acid sequence: CASSFGTGTYYGYTF. The full variable domain, rest sourced from reference TRBV7-9 and TRBJ1-2, is DTGVSQNPRHKITKRGQNVTFRCDPISEHNRLYWYRQTLGQGPEFLTYFQNEAQLEKSRLLSDRFSAERPKGSFSTLEIQRTEQGDSAMYLCASSFGTGTYYGYTFGSGTRLTVV.

The V and J genes are TRBV25-1 and TRBJ2-5; D gene unclear. This CDR3 has 15 residues. CDR1 MGHDK and CDR2 SYGVNS come from the germline V gene. V shed 5 bases and J shed 2 bases, with 15 bases lying between them. CDR3 coding DNA: TGTGCCAGCAGTTCCCTTAGGGTGTTTCAAGAGACCCAGTACTTC. It yields the protein CASSSLRVFQETQYF.

V is TRBV28 and J is TRBJ1-2, with TRBD1 matching over 7 bases. Trimming cost V 6 bases and J 3 bases; bases outside gene matches: 13. This CDR3 contains 16 residues. Germline V gene data show CDR1 as MDHEN and CDR2 as SYDVKM. The CDR3 nucleotides are TGTGCCAGCAGCACCGCCCCAGGGGGTATTGACTATGGCTACACCTTC. This codes for CASSTAPGGIDYGYTF.

This chain links TRBV24-1 with TRBJ1-2; D gene ambiguous. Germline values: CDR1 KGHDR, CDR2 SFDVKD. The V gene lost 6 bases and the J gene lost 4 bases, with 5 bases spanning the gap. The CDR3 runs to 11 residues. DNA for the CDR3: TGTGCCACCAGTCCGGGCTATGGCTACACCTTC. Amino acids: CATSPGYGYTF.

The chain has TRBV5-1 and TRBJ1-2; 7 bases agree with TRBD1. J was trimmed by 4 bases and V by 0 bases; bases with no gene match: 9. Germline V gene lookup returns CDR1 SGHRS and CDR2 YFSETQ. CDR3 size: 16 residues. The DNA for the CDR3 is TGCGCCAGCAGCTTGGATGTGACAGGGCGAGGCTATGGCTACACCTTC. Translating gives CASSLDVTGRGYGYTF.

The chain has TRBV10-3 and TRBJ1-1, with a weak D call TRBD1 (5 bases). Trimming took off 4 bases at V and 3 bases at J, with 15 bases between the two ends. Per the germline V gene, CDR1 is ENHRY and CDR2 is SYGVKD. The CDR3 spans 15 residues. CDR3 nucleotide sequence: TGTGCCATCAGTGGGCGGAGGGGCGCGGACACTGAAGCTTTCTTT. Translating gives CAISGRRGADTEAFF.

This clone was detected only once. J is TRBJ1-2 and V is TRBV30, with 10 bases matching TRBD1. This CDR3 has 16 amino acids. V was clipped by 3 bases and J by 0 bases; unmatched bases: 7. The V gene's germline CDR1 is GTSNPN and CDR2 SVGIG (reference sequence). In DNA form, the CDR3 reads TGTGCCTGGAGGCCTAGGACAGGGGGACCTAACTATGGCTACACCTTC. It encodes CAWRPRTGGPNYGYTF.

The chain combines TRBV5-1 with TRBJ2-1, with 9 bases identical to TRBD2. The germline V gene has CDR1 SGHRS and CDR2 YFSETQ. This CDR3 spans 14 amino acids. Trimming cost V 4 bases and J 7 bases; bases outside gene matches: 6. CDR3 residues: CASSPRLAGNEQFF. CDR3 coding DNA: TGCGCCAGCAGCCCACGGCTAGCGGGGAATGAGCAGTTCTTC.

The rearrangement uses TRBV11-3 and TRBJ1-1; TRBD1 might be the D (5 bases). V lost 2 bases and J 0 bases, leaving 10 bases between the germline ends. The CDR3 has 15 residues. In germline, CDR1 is SGHNT, CDR2 YENEEA. CDR3 protein: CASSLWGSMNTEAFF. CDR3 DNA: TGTGCCAGCAGCTTATGGGGGTCGATGAACACTGAAGCTTTCTTT.

The chain combines TRBV2 with TRBJ2-7; TRBD1 aligns across 7 bases. Unmatched junction bases numbered 4, after V lost 2 bases and J lost 3 bases. CDR3 size: 14 residues. Germline V gene sequence: CDR1 SNHLY, CDR2 FYNNEI. The CDR3 region has the DNA TGTGCCAGCAGTGAAAGGGGGCAGGGCTACGAGCAGTACTTC. Translation gives CASSERGQGYEQYF.

The rearrangement links TRBV7-2 to TRBJ2-1; 10 bases fit TRBD2. The CDR3 spans 15 residues. CDR1 is SGHTA, CDR2 FQGNSA, per germline. Trimming at V came to 1 base and at J to 9 bases, leaving 6 bases not matched to a gene. CDR3 in amino acids: CASSLGLAGLSEQFF. The CDR3 DNA reads as TGTGCCAGCAGCTTAGGACTAGCGGGCTTGAGTGAGCAGTTCTTC.

The chain combines TRBV11-2 with TRBJ2-5; the D is unclear. Germline V gene data show CDR1 as SGHAT and CDR2 as FQNNGV. This CDR3 is 13 amino acids long. Between the trimmed V and J ends, which lost 5 bases and 5 bases, there was a span of 12 bases. CDR3 sequence: CASSASPGETQYF. CDR3 bases: TGTGCCAGCAGCGCTAGTCCCGGGGAGACCCAGTACTTC.

The chain uses TRBV14 and TRBJ2-1, with TRBD2 identical over 7 bases. V shed 1 base, J shed 4 bases, and the junction held 4 bases outside the gene matches. The germline CDR1 and CDR2 sequences are SGHDN and FVKESK. CDR3 length equals 15 residues. CDR3 residues: CASSQVGGGYNEQFF. Here the CDR3 DNA reads TGTGCCAGCAGCCAAGTTGGGGGGGGATACAATGAGCAGTTCTTC.

The V gene is TRBV6-5, the J gene TRBJ1-1; D not certain. The V gene lost 0 bases and the J gene lost 4 bases, with 12 bases spanning the gap. The CDR3 is 15 amino acids. From germline, CDR1 is MNHEY and CDR2 SVGAGI. This chain's CDR3 is CASSYSDTLGTEAFF. The DNA for the CDR3 is TGTGCCAGCAGTTACTCCGACACCCTGGGCACTGAAGCTTTCTTT.

V is TRBV6-2 or TRBV6-3 and J is TRBJ2-1; 10 nucleotides line up with TRBD1. CDR1 and CDR2 from the germline V gene are MNHEY and SVGEGT. The length of the CDR3 is 17 residues. V was pared by 2 bases and J by 1 base, with 5 bases of the junction left unmatched. CDR3 loop: CASSYPTGGDSYNEQFF. The CDR3 nucleotides read TGTGCCAGCAGTTACCCGACAGGGGGCGATTCCTACAATGAGCAGTTCTTC.

The chain is built from TRBV19 and TRBJ1-1; no reliable D call. The CDR3 is 15 amino acids. The germline CDR1 and CDR2 sequences are LNHDA and SQIVND (reference sequence). V was clipped by 3 bases and J by 1 base, with 12 bases between them. The CDR3 reads CASSIFFLSNTEAFF. CDR3 bases: TGTGCCAGTAGTATTTTTTTTCTCTCGAACACTGAAGCTTTCTTT.

The gene calls are TRBV9 and TRBJ2-6, with D possibly matching TRBD1 (6 bases). This CDR3 region has 18 residues. V lost 0 bases, J lost 0 bases, and 13 bases lay in between. CDR1 is SGDLS, CDR2 YYNGEE, per germline. The CDR3 sequence: CASSVAPDRLSGANVLTF. The DNA for the CDR3 is TGTGCCAGCAGCGTAGCCCCGGACAGACTCTCTGGGGCCAACGTCCTGACTTTC.

The chain uses TRBV29-1 and TRBJ2-1, with a tentative D call TRBD1 (6 bases). Per the germline V gene, CDR1 is SQVTM and CDR2 is ANQGSEA. The CDR3 is made up of 13 amino acids. Trimming pared 5 bases from V and 6 bases from J, leaving 14 bases between. The chain's CDR3 is CSVSGTMLNEQFF. The DNA of the CDR3 is TGCAGCGTTTCAGGGACAATGCTCAATGAGCAGTTCTTC.

This clone appeared once. The V gene is TRBV21-1, the J gene TRBJ1-1. TRBV21-1 is shown as a pseudogene. The CDR3 spans 10 residues. Here the CDR3 DNA reads TGTGCCAGCGAGCGCCAGAGGGCTTTCTTT. This encodes CASERQRAFF.

This chain uses TRBV2 with TRBJ2-1, with D tentatively TRBD2 (5 bases). V dropped 5 bases and J dropped 7 bases, with 12 bases sitting between them. Germline CDR1 reads SNHLY; CDR2 reads FYNNEI. The CDR3 covers 13 residues. The CDR3 region is CASSSLPGNEQFF. The CDR3 nucleotides read TGTGCCAGCAGTTCGCTTCCGGGAAATGAGCAGTTCTTC.